This T cell receptor (beta chain) was identified in a study of technical replicates of blood from a handful of donors. The CDR3 runs 15 residues. The junction had 6 bases not matched to a gene; V was cut back by 4 bases and J by 2 bases. Germline CDR1 LNHDA, CDR2 SQIVND (reference sequence). The table came from immunoSEQ multiplex PCR; TCRdb's copy has only in-frame clones and leaves some out. The sample consists of 85,000 to 100,000 clones, 90% to 96% of them appearing once. Sequencing used T cells isolated from PBMCs. This sequence originates from a human donor in good health. The chain combines TRBV19 with TRBJ2-7; TRBD1 matches 9 bases. The DNA of the CDR3 is TGTGCCAGTAGTACGGACAGGGGCAAACCCTACGAGCAGTACTTC. Translating it yields CASSTDRGKPYEQYF.